This T cell receptor (beta chain) was captured by sequencing in a study of T-cell memory formation after mild COVID-19 (dated by TCRdb to the early 2020s). Some background on the complete study: TCR sequence clusters from the two donors were found to be largely donor specific. Longitudinal TCRalpha and TCRbeta repertoire sequencing tracked T-cell clones expanding and contracting after mild COVID-19 in two donors. The cohort was made up of two young adult volunteers, one female and one male, who were previously healthy. What the work shows at the level of the full study, not this receptor alone: Clones that contracted from day 15 to 85 showed balanced CD4/CD8 phenotypes, whereas a second wave of clones that expanded from day 15 to 37 leaned towards CD4+. SARS-CoV-2 specificity was not confirmed for the second-wave clones peaking on day 37. The detection of some responding clones in pre-infection memory suggests that pre-existing cross-reactive memory T cells joined the SARS-CoV-2 response. The study covered only a couple of mild cases, and larger cohorts including severe cases with pre-infection samples were considered necessary. Contracting CD4+ clones were found mainly in CM and EM memory subsets, while CD8+ clones were enriched in EMRA.

Ficoll-Paque density gradient centrifugation was used to isolate PBMCs. About this clonotype itself: The antigen this receptor binds is unknown. No much larger clonotype is one base removed from it; base qualities were not supplied.

Sequenced on an Illumina NovaSeq 6000. Using 5'RACE with constant-segment primers, TCRalpha and TCRbeta cDNA libraries were constructed, with sample barcodes and unique molecular identifiers added in the process. Trizol reagent was used to extract RNA from every sample. Amplification of the libraries took two PCR steps, and the second step added a second sample barcode plus Illumina TruSeq adapters. Sequencing of the libraries was done on an Illumina NovaSeq, producing 2 x 150 bp paired-end reads. As for how the authors treated the data: Reads were demultiplexed and collapsed into UMI-guided consensus sequences with migec v1.2.7. With mixcr v2.1.11, UMI consensuses were aligned to TRA and TRB V and J templates and assembled into clonotypes. Clonotypes were classified as expanded or contracted when called significant by both edgeR and NoisET, with noise models trained on biological replicates. For edgeR calls, the thresholds were a false discovery rate-adjusted p below 0.01 and a log2 fold-change of 1. As an exploratory analysis of dynamics, PCA with hierarchical clustering was applied to max-normalized trajectories of the 1000 most abundant clonotypes. Separately sequenced CD4+ and CD8+ repertoires were used to assign the CD4 or CD8 phenotype of responding clones. TCRdb cleaned the public reads at Q25 with fastp, built clones with MiXCR and kept in-frame beta chains. Rows merge per CDR3 protein into single entries with the most common DNA and genes. TCRdb's processing, not the authors', yielded these V and J calls. Here the sample has approximately 150,000 distinct CDR3 sequences; 13% occur a single time. Of the sample, approximately 3.4% falls within the top ten clones.

The CDR3 goes from the cysteine to the phenylalanine over 15 residues. The only DNA kept is the CDR3, 45 bases in frame from the first base. CDR1 MGHDK and CDR2 SYGVNS were looked up in the germline V gene. The junction shows trimming of 5 bases on V and 4 bases on J, and the gene matches do not reach 6 bases of it. This chain joins TRBV25-1 to TRBJ2-3; the central 10 bases match TRBD2. Sequencing was done on a sample of PBMCs or a T cell subset sorted from them (not recorded which). The receptor was isolated from a man aged 18 to 29 who had mild COVID-19 (a few samples of this study predate the infection). The sample titles of this study are shuffled in the database, so cell type and time point are left out; the donor was told from shared clones. The encoded CDR3 is CASSSKSGGADTQYF. The DNA reads TGTGCCAGCAGTAGCAAAAGCGGGGGGGCAGATACGCAGTATTTT.